Following are 31 T cell receptor beta chains from one sample sequenced in a study of CD8 T cells in Susac syndrome (dated by TCRdb to the late 2010s). The library was prepared using the immunoSEQ multiplex PCR assay. RNA was extracted using the RNeasy kit, and roughly 0.5 to 1 microgram was reverse transcribed with random hexamers. TCRdb reran the public reads through fastp at Q25 and MiXCR, keeping productive beta chains. One record per CDR3 amino acid sequence lists the most common genes and DNA. The sample table holds roughly 250,000 distinct CDR3 sequences, of which 90% to 97% were seen once. Of the sample, about 0.094% is held by the ten largest clones. The sequenced material came from CD4+ T cells from PBMCs. The receptor set was obtained from a human donor with Susac syndrome.

This clonotype was counted a single time. This rearrangement joins TRBV29-1 to TRBJ2-1; 8 positions match TRBD2. The CDR3 spans 16 residues. Germline lookup yields CDR1 SQVTM and CDR2 ANQGSEA. Unmatched junction bases numbered 15, after V lost 7 bases and J lost 4 bases. The CDR3 DNA reads TGCAGCGCACAAACCAATCGAGCGGGAGTATACAATGAGCAGTTCTTC. This gives the protein CSAQTNRAGVYNEQFF.

V usage is TRBV4-1 and J usage is TRBJ2-7, with D maybe TRBD2 (6 bases). The V end lost 5 bases, the J end lost 3 bases, and 11 bases lay between the germline ends. The CDR3 spans 13 residues. CDR1 MGHRA and CDR2 YSYEKL come from the germline V gene. CDR3 region: CASSGLGGYEQYF. The DNA of the CDR3 is TGCGCCAGCAGCGGACTGGGAGGCTACGAGCAGTACTTC.

CDR3 coding DNA: TGTGCCACCAGTGATGAGTCTTTCAATCAGCCCCAGCATTTT. It yields the protein CATSDESFNQPQHF. J is TRBJ1-5 and V is TRBV24-1; no clear D gene. V gave up 3 bases and J gave up 3 bases, with 8 bases separating them. The CDR3 covers 14 residues. Germline V gene sequence: CDR1 KGHDR, CDR2 SFDVKD.

This clonotype was seen just once. The chain recombines TRBV20-1 with TRBJ2-3, with D unresolved. CDR1 is DFQATT and CDR2 is SNEGSKA in the germline V gene (reference sequence). Trimming took off 0 bases at V and 0 bases at J, with 7 bases between the two ends. This CDR3 comprises 14 residues. CDR3 nucleotide sequence: TGCAGTGCTAGAGATTCCCGTAGCACAGATACGCAGTATTTT. Translated, it gives CSARDSRSTDTQYF.

The gene calls are TRBV18 and TRBJ2-1; D possibly corresponds to TRBD2 (5 bases). Trimming pared 1 base from V and 15 bases from J, leaving 19 bases between. The CDR3 totals 14 residues. The germline CDR1 and CDR2 sequences are KGHSH and LQKENI. The CDR3 region is CASSPRQPSNDGFF. The CDR3 DNA is TGTGCCAGCTCACCACGGCAACCTAGCAACGATGGGTTCTTC.

The table lists this clonotype with a count of one. V and J are TRBV2 and TRBJ2-7; TRBD2 matches at 8 bases. Unmatched junction bases numbered 7, after V lost 7 bases and J lost 2 bases. Per germline, CDR1 SNHLY and CDR2 FYNNEI. CDR3 size: 14 residues. The CDR3 DNA is TGTGCCAGCATTCGGGAGGGGATCGCCTACGAGCAGTACTTC. As protein: CASIREGIAYEQYF. The variable domain in full, completed from reference TRBV2 and TRBJ2-7, reads EPEVTQTPSHQVTQMGQEVILRCVPISNHLYFYWYRQILGQKVEFLVSFYNNEISEKSEIFDDQFSVERPDGSNFTLKIRSTKLEDSAMYFCASIREGIAYEQYFGPGTRLTVT.

This chain uses TRBV20-1 with TRBJ2-3; no definite D call. Trimming removed 5 bases at V and 4 bases at J, with 13 bases between. The CDR3 runs 13 residues. Germline V CDR1 and CDR2: DFQATT, SNEGSKA (reference sequence). This chain's CDR3 is CSAGKGKADTQYF. The CDR3 nucleotides are TGCAGTGCTGGGAAAGGGAAGGCAGATACGCAGTATTTT.

The V call is TRBV5-1, the J call TRBJ2-1, with D unresolved. The germline gives CDR1 SGHRS, CDR2 YFSETQ. V was shortened by 0 bases and J by 5 bases, with 3 bases between the two germline ends. The CDR3 has 12 amino acids. For the CDR3, the DNA is TGCGCCAGCAGCTTGGAAAACAATGAGCAGTTCTTC. The encoded protein is CASSLENNEQFF.

This chain joins TRBV12-3 or TRBV12-4 and TRBJ2-5, with 9 bases identical to TRBD1. CDR3 size: 14 residues. V shed 5 bases and J 4 bases; nucleotides not matched to a gene: 5. The CDR3 region has the DNA TGTGCCAGCAGTACCACAGGGGGCCCAGAGACCCAGTACTTC. Its translation: CASSTTGGPETQYF.

V is TRBV12-5 and J is TRBJ2-6, with 9 bases lining up with TRBD1. V dropped 6 bases and J dropped 12; count of bases not matched to a gene: 12. The CDR3 length is 15 residues. The germline V gene has CDR1 LGHNT and CDR2 FRNRAP. The CDR3 nucleotides are TGTGCTAGTGGCCTGAACCCGGGACAGGGATCCGTCCTGACTTTC. It encodes CASGLNPGQGSVLTF.

The V gene is TRBV28, the J gene TRBJ1-5, with 9 bases lining up with TRBD1. Trimming cost V 4 bases and J 5 bases; bases outside gene matches: 6. The CDR3 covers 15 residues. Germline V gene lookup returns CDR1 MDHEN and CDR2 SYDVKM. The CDR3 sequence: CASSSTGTGYQPQHF. The CDR3 bases are TGTGCCAGCAGTTCCACCGGGACAGGGTATCAGCCCCAGCATTTT.

This clonotype was counted only a few times. The chain is built from TRBV20-1 and TRBJ2-5; D not certain. Germline CDR1 and CDR2: DFQATT and SNEGSKA (reference sequence). The ends were cut back, 3 bases at V and 4 bases at J, with 6 bases in the middle. The length of the CDR3 is 11 residues. The CDR3 region has the DNA TGCAGTGCTAGTTTGCTAGAGACCCAGTACTTC. It encodes CSASLLETQYF.

This rearrangement joins TRBV20-1 to TRBJ1-2; 9 positions match TRBD1. Germline V gene sequence: CDR1 DFQATT, CDR2 SNEGSKA (reference sequence). V lost 6 bases, J lost 4 bases, and 9 bases stayed unmatched. CDR3 length equals 14 residues. The CDR3 DNA reads as TGCAGTGCCATTAGACAGGGGGACGGCTATGGCTACACCTTC. Residues: CSAIRQGDGYGYTF.

The chain has TRBV4-1 and TRBJ2-4; TRBD1 matches 7 bases. Per the germline V gene, CDR1 is MGHRA and CDR2 is YSYEKL. The J segment lost 6 bases and the V segment lost 4 bases, leaving 15 bases of the junction unmatched. The CDR3 runs to 17 residues. CDR3 in DNA: TGCGCCAGCAGCCCTACAGGGGATTCCGTTTTGCGAAACATTCAGTACTTC. Protein sequence: CASSPTGDSVLRNIQYF.

The chain recombines TRBV30 with TRBJ2-5; a weak D match, TRBD2 (6 bases). With the DNA end fitting TRBJ2-1 better, the J assignment may be wrong. The CDR3 is 11 amino acids. The V gene's germline CDR1 is GTSNPN and CDR2 SVGIG (reference sequence). The CDR3 DNA is TGTGCCTGGAGTGCCCGGGACTTCCAGTTCTTC. This gives the protein CAWSARDFQFF.

This clonotype is a singleton in its sample. The chain links TRBV20-1 to TRBJ1-5, with D perhaps matching TRBD1 (6 bases). CDR3 length: 15 amino acids. Germline V gene sequence: CDR1 DFQATT, CDR2 SNEGSKA (reference sequence). The V end was cut by 5 bases, the J end by 2 bases, with 16 bases between. The chain's CDR3 is CSAVIGGYGNQPQHF. As DNA, the CDR3 is TGCAGTGCTGTCATAGGGGGATACGGCAATCAGCCCCAGCATTTT.

This clonotype was picked up a small number of times. The CDR3 bases are TGTGCCAGCAGTCCAGGGACAGGGTACTACGAGCAGTACTTC. This codes for CASSPGTGYYEQYF. The V gene is TRBV27, the J gene TRBJ2-7; 9 bases fit TRBD1. After removal of 5 bases from V and 3 bases from J, the junction contained 5 bases not matched to a gene. Germline CDR1 reads MNHEY; CDR2 reads SMNVEV (reference sequence). CDR3 length equals 14 residues.

This chain joins TRBV20-1 and TRBJ1-2; 8 nucleotides match TRBD1. J gave up 3 bases and V 1 base, and 4 bases lay outside the gene matches. The germline V gene encodes CDR1 DFQATT and CDR2 SNEGSKA (reference sequence). The CDR3 sequence is 14 residues long. CDR3 in amino acids: CSARGAGGDYGYTF. The CDR3 coding sequence is TGCAGTGCTAGAGGGGCAGGGGGCGACTATGGCTACACCTTC.

The chain links TRBV4-1 to TRBJ2-7; TRBD2 aligns across 7 bases. In germline, CDR1 is MGHRA, CDR2 YSYEKL. The CDR3 contains 14 residues. Unmatched junction bases numbered 6, after V lost 5 bases and J lost 2 bases. The CDR3 coding sequence is TGCGCCAGCAGCTCGGGGGAGGGAACCTACGAGCAGTACTTC. Amino acids: CASSSGEGTYEQYF.

This chain joins TRBV24-1 and TRBJ1-1; D is uncertain. The CDR3 covers 13 residues. Trimming pared 7 bases from V and 0 bases from J, leaving 8 bases between. CDR1 is KGHDR, CDR2 SFDVKD, per germline. The CDR3 sequence: CATRNSLNTEAFF. CDR3 nucleotides: TGTGCCACCAGGAACAGCTTGAACACTGAAGCTTTCTTT.

Notes on this clonotype: Sequence at one end of the junction differs from germline and may be a read error. The rearrangement links TRBV27 to TRBJ2-4; D unresolved. Per the germline V gene, CDR1 is MNHEY and CDR2 is SMNVEV (reference sequence). The length of the CDR3 is 15 residues. CDR3 amino acids: CASSLGPLAKNIQYF. CDR3 DNA: TGCGCCAGCAGTTTAGGGCCGTTAGCCAAAAACATTCAGTACTTC.

V gene TRBV10-3 combines with J gene TRBJ2-4, with 9 positions matching TRBD2. Germline values: CDR1 ENHRY, CDR2 SYGVKD. V trimming: 6 bases; J trimming: 3 bases; junction bases outside the gene matches: 3. The CDR3 contains 14 residues. The DNA for the CDR3 is TGTGCCATCAGAGAGCGGGAGGACAAAAACATTCAGTACTTC. It is translated as CAIREREDKNIQYF.

This chain connects TRBV6-6 to TRBJ1-4; D possibly corresponds to TRBD1 (5 bases). CDR3 length: 14 amino acids. V was clipped by 6 bases and J by 5 bases, with 13 bases between them. Germline V gene data show CDR1 as MNHNY and CDR2 as SVGAGI (reference sequence). The CDR3, as DNA: TGTGCCAGCAGAAGTCCTGGGGGGAATGAAAAACTGTTTTTT. It specifies CASRSPGGNEKLFF.

The rearrangement uses TRBV28 and TRBJ1-5; D might be TRBD1 (5 bases). This CDR3 contains 17 residues. V was trimmed by 4 bases and J by 7 bases, leaving 23 bases between them. The germline V gene has CDR1 MDHEN and CDR2 SYDVKM. Here the CDR3 DNA reads TGTGCCAGCAGTTCTCTAGGGGACCCCGGAGGTTGGCAGCCCCAGCATTTT. Amino acids: CASSSLGDPGGWQPQHF.

The rearrangement links TRBV11-3 to TRBJ1-1, with D hard to call. This CDR3 contains 9 residues. CDR1 and CDR2 from the germline V gene are SGHNT and YENEEA. V was pared by 9 bases and J by 5 bases, with 4 bases between. The CDR3 protein is CARVTEAFF. CDR3 DNA sequence: TGTGCCAGGGTAACTGAAGCTTTCTTT.

This clonotype was found once. CDR3 nucleotides: TGTGCCAGCAGCGGCCCGGGACACAGACAAGATACGCAGTATTTT. As protein: CASSGPGHRQDTQYF. The chain combines TRBV5-4 with TRBJ2-3; a possible D gene is TRBD1 (6 bases). This CDR3 is 15 amino acids long. The germline CDR1 and CDR2 sequences are SGHNT and YYREEE (reference sequence). Between the trimmed V and J ends, which lost 4 bases and 5 bases, there was a span of 17 bases.

This chain connects TRBV5-1 to TRBJ2-1; maybe TRBD2 (5 bases). V gave up 4 bases and J gave up 0 bases, with 17 bases separating them. The CDR3 extends over 17 amino acids. Germline loops: CDR1 SGHRS, CDR2 YFSETQ. CDR3 nucleotides: TGCGCCAGCAGCCAGCTGTTAACTAGAAACTCCTACAATGAGCAGTTCTTC. Residues: CASSQLLTRNSYNEQFF.

The chain carries TRBV2 and TRBJ1-2; D is uncertain. The length of the CDR3 is 11 residues. Trimming removed 1 base from V and 8 bases from J, with 5 bases in between. Germline V gene sequence: CDR1 SNHLY, CDR2 FYNNEI. The CDR3 coding sequence is TGTGCCAGCAGTGAAGAAGGCGGCTACACCTTC. Residues: CASSEEGGYTF.

The CDR3 is CASSRATQGRNTEAFF. DNA for the CDR3: TGCGCCAGCAGCCGCGCTACTCAGGGGAGGAACACTGAAGCTTTCTTT. J is TRBJ1-1 and V is TRBV4-1; weak D call: TRBD1 (6 bases). V was shortened by 4 bases and J by 1 base, with 16 bases between the two germline ends. This CDR3 has 16 residues. The germline CDR1 and CDR2 sequences are MGHRA and YSYEKL.

J is TRBJ2-3 and V is TRBV30; TRBD1 is a possible D gene (5 bases). Germline V gene data show CDR1 as GTSNPN and CDR2 as SVGIG (reference sequence). V was trimmed by 0 bases and J by 0 bases, leaving 16 bases between them. The CDR3 covers 17 residues. The CDR3 sequence: CAWSVWRTTTSTDTQYF. The DNA for the CDR3 is TGTGCCTGGAGTGTCTGGCGGACAACGACTAGCACAGATACGCAGTATTTT.

The chain links TRBV29-1 to TRBJ2-7; perhaps TRBD1 as D (5 bases). The length of the CDR3 is 16 residues. From germline, CDR1 is SQVTM and CDR2 ANQGSEA. The V end lost 4 bases, the J end lost 2 bases, and 21 bases lay between the germline ends. DNA of the CDR3: TGCAGCGTTGGACCCACAGGTCCAGGTCCTACCTACGAGCAGTACTTC. Its translation: CSVGPTGPGPTYEQYF.